This T cell receptor (beta chain) comes out of a study of T cells after yellow fever vaccination. Study context: It was SMART-Seq v4 Ultra Low Input that prepared the fractions with low cell numbers.

V was trimmed by 3 bases and J by 16 bases, leaving 16 bases between them. The CDR3 spans 12 residues. TCRdb reprocessed the 5' RACE reads with MiXCR, giving one entry per CDR3 protein. The table has more than 300,000 distinct CDR3 sequences, around 7.3% seen once. General study results and limits: Peaking faster, on day 5 versus 15, the secondary response was nonetheless weaker.

This clonotype was counted between two and nine times. Its specificity is not known. The receptor comes from a man in his late teens or twenties who received the YFV17D yellow fever vaccine. This sequence joins TRBV12-3 or TRBV12-4 and TRBJ2-1, with D perhaps matching TRBD2 (5 bases). The starting material was PBMCs, obtained about 49 days after the first yellow fever vaccination. CDR3: CASSFSIGIGFF. CDR3 in DNA: TGTGCCAGCAGTTTCTCGATCGGGATTGGCTTCTTC.